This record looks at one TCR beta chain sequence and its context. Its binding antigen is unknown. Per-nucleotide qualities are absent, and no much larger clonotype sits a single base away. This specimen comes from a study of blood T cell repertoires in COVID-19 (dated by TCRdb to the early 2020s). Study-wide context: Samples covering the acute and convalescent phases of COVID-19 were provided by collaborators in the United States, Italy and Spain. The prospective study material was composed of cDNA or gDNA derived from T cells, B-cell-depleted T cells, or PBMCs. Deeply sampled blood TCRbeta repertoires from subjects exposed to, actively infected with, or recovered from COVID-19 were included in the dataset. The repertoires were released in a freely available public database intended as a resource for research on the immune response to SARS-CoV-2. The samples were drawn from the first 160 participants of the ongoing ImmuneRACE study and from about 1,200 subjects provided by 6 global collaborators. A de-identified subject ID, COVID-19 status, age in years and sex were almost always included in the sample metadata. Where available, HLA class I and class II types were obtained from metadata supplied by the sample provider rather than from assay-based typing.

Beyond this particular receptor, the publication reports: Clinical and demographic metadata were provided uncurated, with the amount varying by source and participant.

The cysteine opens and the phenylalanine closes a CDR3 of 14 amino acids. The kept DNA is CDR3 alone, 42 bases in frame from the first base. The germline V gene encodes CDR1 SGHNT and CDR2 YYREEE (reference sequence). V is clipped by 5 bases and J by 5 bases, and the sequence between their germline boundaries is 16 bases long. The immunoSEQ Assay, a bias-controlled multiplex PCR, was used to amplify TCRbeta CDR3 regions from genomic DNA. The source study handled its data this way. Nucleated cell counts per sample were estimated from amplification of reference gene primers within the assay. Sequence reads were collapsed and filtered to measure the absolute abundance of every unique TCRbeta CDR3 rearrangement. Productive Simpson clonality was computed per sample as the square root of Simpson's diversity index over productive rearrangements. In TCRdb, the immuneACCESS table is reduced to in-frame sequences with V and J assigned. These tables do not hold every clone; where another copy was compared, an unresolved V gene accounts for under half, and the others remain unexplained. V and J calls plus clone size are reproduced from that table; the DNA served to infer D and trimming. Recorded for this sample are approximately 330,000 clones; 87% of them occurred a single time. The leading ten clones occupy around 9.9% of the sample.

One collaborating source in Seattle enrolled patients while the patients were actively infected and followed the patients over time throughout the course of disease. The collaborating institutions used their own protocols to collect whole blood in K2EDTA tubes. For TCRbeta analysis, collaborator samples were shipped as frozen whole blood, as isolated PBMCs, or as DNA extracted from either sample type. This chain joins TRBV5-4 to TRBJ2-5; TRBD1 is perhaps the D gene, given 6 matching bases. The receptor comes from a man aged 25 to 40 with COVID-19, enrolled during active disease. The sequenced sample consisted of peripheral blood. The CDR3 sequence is CASSMGTGWETQYF. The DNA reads TGTGCCAGCAGTATGGGTACAGGGTGGGAGACCCAGTACTTC.